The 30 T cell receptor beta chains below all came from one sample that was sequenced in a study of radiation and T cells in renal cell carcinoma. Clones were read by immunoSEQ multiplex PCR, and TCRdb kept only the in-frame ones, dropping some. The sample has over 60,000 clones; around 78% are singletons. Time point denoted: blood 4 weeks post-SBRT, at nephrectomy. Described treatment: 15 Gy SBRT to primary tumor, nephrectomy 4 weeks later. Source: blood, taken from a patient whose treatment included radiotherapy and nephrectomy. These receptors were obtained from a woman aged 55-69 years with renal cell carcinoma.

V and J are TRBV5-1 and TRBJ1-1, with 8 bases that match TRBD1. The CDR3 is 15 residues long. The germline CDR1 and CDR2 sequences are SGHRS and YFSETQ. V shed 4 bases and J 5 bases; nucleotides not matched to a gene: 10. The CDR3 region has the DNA TGCGCCAGCAGCAAAGGACAGGGTGAATTGACTGAAGCTTTCTTT. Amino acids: CASSKGQGELTEAFF.

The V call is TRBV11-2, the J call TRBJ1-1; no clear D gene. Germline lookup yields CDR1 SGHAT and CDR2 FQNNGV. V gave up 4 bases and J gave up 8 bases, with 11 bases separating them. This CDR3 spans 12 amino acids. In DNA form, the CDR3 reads TGTGCCAGCAGCTCCCGCGCCAGGGAAGCTTTCTTT. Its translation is CASSSRAREAFF.

The DNA for the CDR3 is TGTGCCAGCAGTTTATGGCCCACGGACCAGCCCCAGCATTTT. Translating it yields CASSLWPTDQPQHF. The gene calls are TRBV27 and TRBJ1-5; D gene ambiguous. This CDR3 has 14 amino acids. The V and J ends lost 1 base and 7 bases respectively, with 11 bases between them. CDR1 is MNHEY and CDR2 is SMNVEV in the germline V gene (reference sequence).

The CDR3 region has the DNA TGTGCCAGCAGCTTGGAGGGGTGGACAGGGAGCGAGCAGTACTTC. Its translation is CASSLEGWTGSEQYF. V and J are TRBV11-1 and TRBJ2-7, with TRBD1 matching over 8 bases. Germline V gene data show CDR1 as SGHAT and CDR2 as FQDESV (reference sequence). This CDR3 contains 15 residues. J lost 6 bases, V lost 3 bases, and 10 bases had no gene match.

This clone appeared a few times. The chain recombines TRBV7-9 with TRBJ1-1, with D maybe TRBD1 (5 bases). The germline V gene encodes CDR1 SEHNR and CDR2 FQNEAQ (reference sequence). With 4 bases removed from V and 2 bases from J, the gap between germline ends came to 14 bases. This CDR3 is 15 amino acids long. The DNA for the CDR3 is TGTGCCAGCAGCTCACTGGGCAGGGCTAACACTGAAGCTTTCTTT. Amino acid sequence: CASSSLGRANTEAFF.

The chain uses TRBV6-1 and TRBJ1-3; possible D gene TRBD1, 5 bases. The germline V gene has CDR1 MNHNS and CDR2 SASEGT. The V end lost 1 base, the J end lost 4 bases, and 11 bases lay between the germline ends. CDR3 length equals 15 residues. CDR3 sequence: CASSEVGDRGNTIYF. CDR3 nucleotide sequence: TGTGCCAGCAGTGAAGTTGGGGACCGCGGAAACACCATATATTTT.

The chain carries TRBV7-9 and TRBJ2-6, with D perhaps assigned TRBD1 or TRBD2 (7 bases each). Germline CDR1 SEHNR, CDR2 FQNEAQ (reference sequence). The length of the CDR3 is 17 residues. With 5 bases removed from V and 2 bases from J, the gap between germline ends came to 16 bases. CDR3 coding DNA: TGTGCCAGCAGCCTCCCAGGGGGGGAGGCTGGGGCCAACGTCCTGACTTTC. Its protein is CASSLPGGEAGANVLTF.

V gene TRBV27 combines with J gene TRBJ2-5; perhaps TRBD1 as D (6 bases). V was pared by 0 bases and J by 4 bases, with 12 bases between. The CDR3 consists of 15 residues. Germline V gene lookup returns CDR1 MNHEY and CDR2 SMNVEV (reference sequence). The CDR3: CASSLSQGVRETQYF. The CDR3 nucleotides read TGTGCCAGCAGTTTATCACAGGGTGTACGAGAGACCCAGTACTTC.

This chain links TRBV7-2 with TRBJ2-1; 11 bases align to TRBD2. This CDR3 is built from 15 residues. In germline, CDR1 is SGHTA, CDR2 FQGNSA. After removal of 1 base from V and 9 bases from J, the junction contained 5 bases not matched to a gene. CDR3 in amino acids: CASSLGLAGTSEQFF. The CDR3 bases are TGTGCCAGCAGCTTAGGACTAGCGGGAACGAGTGAGCAGTTCTTC.

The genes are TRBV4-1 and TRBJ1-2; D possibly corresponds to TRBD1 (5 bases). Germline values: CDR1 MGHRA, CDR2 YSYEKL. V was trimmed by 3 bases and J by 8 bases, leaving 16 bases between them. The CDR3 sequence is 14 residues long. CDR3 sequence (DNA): TGCGCCAGCAGCCACACTACGGGGGTCGCCGGCTACACCTTC. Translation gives CASSHTTGVAGYTF.

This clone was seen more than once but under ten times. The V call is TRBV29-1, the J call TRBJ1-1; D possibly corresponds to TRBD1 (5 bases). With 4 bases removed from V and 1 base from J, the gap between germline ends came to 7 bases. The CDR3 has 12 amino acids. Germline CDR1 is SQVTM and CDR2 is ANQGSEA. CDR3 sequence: CSVGQTNTEAFF. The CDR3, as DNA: TGCAGCGTTGGACAGACGAACACTGAAGCTTTCTTT.

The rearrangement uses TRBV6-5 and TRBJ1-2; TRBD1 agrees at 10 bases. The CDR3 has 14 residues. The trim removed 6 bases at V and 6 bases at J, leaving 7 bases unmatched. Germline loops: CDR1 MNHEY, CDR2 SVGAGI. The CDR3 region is CASRPTGGADGYTF. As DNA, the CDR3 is TGTGCCAGCAGGCCGACAGGGGGCGCGGATGGCTACACCTTC.

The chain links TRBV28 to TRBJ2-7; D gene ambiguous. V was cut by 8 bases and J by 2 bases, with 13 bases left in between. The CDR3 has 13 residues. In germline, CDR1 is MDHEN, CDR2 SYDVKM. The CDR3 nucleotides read TGTGCCAGCCAACCACAAACAGCCTACGAGCAGTACTTC. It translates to CASQPQTAYEQYF. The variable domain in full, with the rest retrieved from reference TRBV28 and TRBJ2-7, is DVKVTQSSRYLVKRTGEKVFLECVQDMDHENMFWYRQDPGLGLRLIYFSYDVKMKEKGDIPEGYSVSREKKERFSLILESASTNQTSMYLCASQPQTAYEQYFGPGTRLTVT.

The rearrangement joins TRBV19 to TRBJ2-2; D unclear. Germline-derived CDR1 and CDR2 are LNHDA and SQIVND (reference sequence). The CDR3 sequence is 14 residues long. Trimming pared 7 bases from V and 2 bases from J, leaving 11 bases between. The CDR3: CASKVAANTGELFF. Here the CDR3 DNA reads TGTGCCAGTAAGGTGGCAGCCAACACCGGGGAGCTGTTTTTT. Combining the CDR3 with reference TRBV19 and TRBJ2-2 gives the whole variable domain DGGITQSPKYLFRKEGQNVTLSCEQNLNHDAMYWYRQDPGQGLRLIYYSQIVNDFQKGDIAEGYSVSREKKESFPLTVTSAQKNPTAFYLCASKVAANTGELFFGEGSRLTVL.

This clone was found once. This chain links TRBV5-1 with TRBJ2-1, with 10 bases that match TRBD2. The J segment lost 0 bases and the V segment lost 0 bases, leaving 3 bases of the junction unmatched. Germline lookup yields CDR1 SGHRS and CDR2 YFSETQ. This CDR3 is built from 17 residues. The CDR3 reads CASSLVASGSSYNEQFF. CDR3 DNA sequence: TGCGCCAGCAGCTTGGTAGCTAGCGGGAGCTCCTACAATGAGCAGTTCTTC.

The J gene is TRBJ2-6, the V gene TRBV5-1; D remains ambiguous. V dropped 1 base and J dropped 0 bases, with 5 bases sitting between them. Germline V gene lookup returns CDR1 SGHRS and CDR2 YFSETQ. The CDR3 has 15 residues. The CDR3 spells CASSLMDSGANVLTF. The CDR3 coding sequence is TGCGCCAGCAGCTTGATGGACTCTGGGGCCAACGTCCTGACTTTC. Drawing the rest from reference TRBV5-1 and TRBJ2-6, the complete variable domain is KAGVTQTPRYLIKTRGQQVTLSCSPISGHRSVSWYQQTPGQGLQFLFEYFSETQRNKGNFPGRFSGRQFSNSRSEMNVSTLELGDSALYLCASSLMDSGANVLTFGAGSRLTVL.

CDR3 DNA sequence: TGTGCCAGCAGCGTAGCTGGGGGGCCCTCCTACGAGCAGTACTTC. Protein product: CASSVAGGPSYEQYF. V gene TRBV9 combines with J gene TRBJ2-7, with D tentatively TRBD1 or TRBD2 (6 bases each). V was cut by 0 bases and J by 0 bases, with 10 bases left in between. This CDR3 has 15 amino acids. Germline V gene lookup returns CDR1 SGDLS and CDR2 YYNGEE.

The CDR3 reads CASRGTSYYSGANVLTF. The CDR3 DNA sequence: TGTGCCAGTAGGGGGACATCTTATTACTCTGGGGCCAACGTCCTGACTTTC. V and J are TRBV19 and TRBJ2-6; possibly TRBD1 for D (6 bases). The V and J ends lost 6 bases and 0 bases respectively, with 15 bases between them. The CDR3 has 17 residues. Germline-derived CDR1 and CDR2 are LNHDA and SQIVND (reference sequence).

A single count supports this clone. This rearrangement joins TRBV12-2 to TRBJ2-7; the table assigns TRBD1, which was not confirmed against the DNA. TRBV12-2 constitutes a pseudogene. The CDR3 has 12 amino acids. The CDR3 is CASRPKEGQPYF. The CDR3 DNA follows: TGTGCAAGTCGCCCGAAGGAGGGACAGCCGTACTTC.

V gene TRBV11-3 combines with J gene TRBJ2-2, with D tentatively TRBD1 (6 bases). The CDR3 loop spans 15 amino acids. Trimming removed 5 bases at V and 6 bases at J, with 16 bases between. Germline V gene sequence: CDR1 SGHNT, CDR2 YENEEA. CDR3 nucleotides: TGTGCCAGCAGCCCCTCACAGGGCATAGCCGGGGAGCTGTTTTTT. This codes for CASSPSQGIAGELFF.

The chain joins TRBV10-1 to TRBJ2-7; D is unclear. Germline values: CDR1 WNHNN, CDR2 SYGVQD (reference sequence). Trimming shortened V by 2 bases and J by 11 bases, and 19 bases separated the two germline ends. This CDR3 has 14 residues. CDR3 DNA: TGCGCCAGCAGTGAGAGGGCAGCCAACGTGATGGAGTACTTC. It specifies CASSERAANVMEYF.

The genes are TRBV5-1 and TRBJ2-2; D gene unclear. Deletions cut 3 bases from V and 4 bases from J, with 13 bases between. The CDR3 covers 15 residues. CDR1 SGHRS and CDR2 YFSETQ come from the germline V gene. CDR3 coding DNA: TGCGCCAGCAGCTCTGACTGGCGAGGCACCGGGGAGCTGTTTTTT. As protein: CASSSDWRGTGELFF.

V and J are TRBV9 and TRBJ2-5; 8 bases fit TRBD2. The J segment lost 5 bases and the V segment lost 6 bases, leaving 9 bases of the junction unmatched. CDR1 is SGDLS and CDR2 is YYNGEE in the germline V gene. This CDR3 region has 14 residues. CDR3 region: CASTVSGDAETQYF. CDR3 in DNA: TGTGCCAGCACCGTTAGCGGGGACGCGGAGACCCAGTACTTC.

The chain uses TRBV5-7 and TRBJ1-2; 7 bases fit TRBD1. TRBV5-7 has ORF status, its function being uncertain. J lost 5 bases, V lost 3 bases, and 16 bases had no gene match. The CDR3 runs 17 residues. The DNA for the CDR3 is TGTGCCAGCAGCTGGGCCGGCTATTCGACAGGGCTTTATGGCTACACCTTC. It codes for CASSWAGYSTGLYGYTF.

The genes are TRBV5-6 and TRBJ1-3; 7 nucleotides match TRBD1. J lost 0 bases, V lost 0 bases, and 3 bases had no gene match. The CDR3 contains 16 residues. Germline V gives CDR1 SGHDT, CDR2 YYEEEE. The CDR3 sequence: CASSLEGARSGNTIYF. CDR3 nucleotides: TGTGCCAGCAGCTTGGAGGGGGCGCGCTCTGGAAACACCATATATTTT.

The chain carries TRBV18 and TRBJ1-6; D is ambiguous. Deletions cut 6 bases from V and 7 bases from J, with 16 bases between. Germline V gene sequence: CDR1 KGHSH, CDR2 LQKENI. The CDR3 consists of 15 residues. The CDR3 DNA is TGTGCCAGCTCCCTCCGCGGAGCAGTCAATTCACCCCTCCACTTT. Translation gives CASSLRGAVNSPLHF.

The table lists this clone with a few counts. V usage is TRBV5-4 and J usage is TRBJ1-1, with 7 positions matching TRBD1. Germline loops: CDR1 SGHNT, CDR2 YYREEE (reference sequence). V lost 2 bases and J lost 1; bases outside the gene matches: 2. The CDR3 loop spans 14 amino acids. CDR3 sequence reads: CASSLPGGNTEAFF. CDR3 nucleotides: TGTGCCAGCAGCTTACCAGGGGGGAACACTGAAGCTTTCTTT.

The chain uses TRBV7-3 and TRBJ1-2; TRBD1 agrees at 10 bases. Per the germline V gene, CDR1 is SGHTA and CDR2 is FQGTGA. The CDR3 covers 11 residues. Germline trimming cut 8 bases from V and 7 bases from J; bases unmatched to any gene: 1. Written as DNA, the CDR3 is TGTGCCAGCGGGGACAGGGGTGGCTACACCTTC. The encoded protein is CASGDRGGYTF.

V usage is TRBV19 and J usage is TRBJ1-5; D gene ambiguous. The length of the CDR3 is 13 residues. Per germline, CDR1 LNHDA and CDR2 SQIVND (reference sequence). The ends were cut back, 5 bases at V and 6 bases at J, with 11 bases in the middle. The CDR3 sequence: CASSSLEPQPQHF. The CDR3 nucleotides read TGTGCCAGTAGTTCTCTCGAGCCTCAGCCCCAGCATTTT.

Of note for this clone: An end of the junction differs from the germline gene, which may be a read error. This CDR3 reads CASSQGQGPGYTF. CDR3 bases: TGTGCCAGCAGTCAGGGGCAGGGCCCAGGCTACACCTTC. V usage is TRBV4-1 and J usage is TRBJ1-2, with a weak D call TRBD1 (6 bases). Germline loops: CDR1 MGHRA, CDR2 YSYEKL. The length of the CDR3 is 13 residues.